This note documents a single T cell receptor (beta chain) sequence. Its cognate antigen is unknown. The data were obtained in a study of vaccination and CD4 T cells after COVID-19. Background on the study: The study collected post-vaccine samples a median 72 days after dose two, with a range of 14 to 241. The study's findings and limits: Reactive clonotype counts went from median approximately 20 after infection to a few dozen after vaccination, nonsignificantly.

The Oncomine TCR Beta short-read assay sequenced DNA from cultured CD4+ T cells. Once CD4+ T cells had been cultured, genomic DNA was extracted from them. TCRdb re-called the PCR reads with MiXCR, one entry per CDR3 protein. The sample contains 20,000 or so distinct CDR3 sequences, more than 20% of which appear only once. CDR1 is LNHNV, CDR2 YYDKDF, per germline (reference sequence). The CDR3 consists of 16 residues. The J segment lost 0 bases and the V segment lost 3 bases, leaving 5 bases of the junction unmatched. Treatment indicated: roughly ten-day PBMC culture with coronavirus spike peptide pools or control peptides (ViraFEST assay).

The J gene is TRBJ2-7, the V gene TRBV15; 10 nucleotides align to TRBD2. This receptor was obtained from a human donor with COVID-19. Sample: cultured CD4+ T cells from blood. CDR3 protein: CATSSGRTSGSYEQYF. The CDR3, as DNA: TGTGCCACCAGCAGCGGGAGGACTAGCGGCTCCTACGAGCAGTACTTC.